One sample yielded the 11 T cell receptor beta chains listed below, sequenced in a study of beta chain features in type 1 diabetes. General observations from the study: A moderate, significant TCRB CDR3 shortening appeared in type 1 diabetes across four CD4+ subsets.

Investigators reverse transcribed all isolated RNA, so they sequenced expressed TCRB transcripts. Libraries were prepared by immunoSEQ multiplex PCR; TCRdb keeps only in-frame clonotypes and omits some of them. The sample has a few hundred thousand clones; around an eighth are singletons. Which antigens these TCRs recognize remains unknown. The sample consisted of naive CD4+ T cells from blood. These TCRs come from a woman aged 18-29 years with type 1 diabetes.

CDR3 nucleotides: TGTGCCAGCACTGGGAATGGGGCGCCTAGCTCCTACGAGCAGTACTTC. Translated, it gives CASTGNGAPSSYEQYF. The gene calls are TRBV28 and TRBJ2-7; possible D gene TRBD1, 5 bases. Germline CDR1 and CDR2: MDHEN and SYDVKM. Trimming took 7 bases from V and 0 from J, leaving 19 bases between them. The CDR3 extends over 16 amino acids.

This clone was seen more than once but under ten times. In DNA, the CDR3 is TGTGCCAGCAGCCCACAGGGGGTGCAATCTAACTATGGCTACACCTTC. Its translation is CASSPQGVQSNYGYTF. This chain connects TRBV7-9 to TRBJ1-2, with 8 nucleotides matching TRBD1. CDR1 and CDR2 (germline): SEHNR, FQNEAQ (reference sequence). Trimming took 5 bases from V and 0 from J; bases not matched to a gene: 8. The CDR3 totals 16 residues.

The DNA of the CDR3 is TGCGCCAGCAGCTATGACCGGGAGTACCAAGAGACCCAGTACTTC. Its translation: CASSYDREYQETQYF. This chain connects TRBV5-1 to TRBJ2-5; D might be TRBD2 (6 bases). Germline V gives CDR1 SGHRS, CDR2 YFSETQ. V gave up 3 bases and J gave up 0 bases, with 12 bases separating them. This CDR3 is built from 15 residues.

The table lists this clone with a few counts. The chain couples TRBV9 to TRBJ2-1; D gene uncertain. This CDR3 has 11 amino acids. V was trimmed by 0 bases and J by 10 bases, leaving 5 bases between them. Germline-derived CDR1 and CDR2 are SGDLS and YYNGEE. The CDR3 sequence is CASSVETEQFF. The CDR3 DNA is TGTGCCAGCAGCGTAGAGACAGAGCAGTTCTTC.

The gene calls are TRBV29-1 and TRBJ1-1; TRBD1 is a possible D gene (6 bases). The CDR3 has 13 residues. Germline V lookup: CDR1 SQVTM, CDR2 ANQGSEA. Trimming removed 7 bases at V and 0 bases at J, with 12 bases between. The CDR3 is CSDAGQLNTEAFF. The CDR3 nucleotides read TGCAGCGACGCCGGACAGCTGAACACTGAAGCTTTCTTT.

The V call is TRBV7-3, the J call TRBJ2-3; D uncertain. V lost 0 bases and J 0 bases, leaving 4 bases between the germline ends. The CDR3 runs 14 residues. Germline loops: CDR1 SGHTA, CDR2 FQGTGA. The CDR3 protein is CASSLTVSTDTQYF. The CDR3 coding sequence is TGTGCCAGCAGCTTAACCGTCAGCACAGATACGCAGTATTTT.

The rearrangement joins TRBV4-1 to TRBJ2-7, with TRBD1 matching over 10 bases. The junction had 5 bases not matched to a gene; V was cut back by 0 bases and J by 3 bases. The CDR3 runs to 16 residues. Germline assignment: CDR1 MGHRA and CDR2 YSYEKL. The CDR3 nucleotides are TGCGCCAGCAGCCAAGAACCGGGACAGGGGAACTACGAGCAGTACGTC. Residues: CASSQEPGQGNYEQYV.

V is TRBV28 and J is TRBJ2-5, with TRBD1 identical over 7 bases. With V trimmed by 4 bases and J by 4 bases, 9 bases remained unmatched. The germline gives CDR1 MDHEN, CDR2 SYDVKM. The CDR3 is made up of 15 amino acids. DNA of the CDR3: TGTGCCAGCAGTTCCGCCGGGACAGTCAGAGAGACCCAGTACTTC. Residues: CASSSAGTVRETQYF.

This chain links TRBV4-1 with TRBJ2-1, with TRBD2 matching over 11 bases. This CDR3 contains 18 residues. The V gene's germline CDR1 is MGHRA and CDR2 YSYEKL. V lost 0 bases, J lost 7 bases, and 11 bases stayed unmatched. CDR3 sequence: CASSQDITSGSWENEQFF. DNA of the CDR3: TGCGCCAGCAGCCAAGATATTACTAGCGGGAGTTGGGAGAATGAGCAGTTCTTC.

This clone was detected only a few times. CDR3 in DNA: TGTGCCAGCAAATCCTTATCCTCAACTAGCGGGAACTACAATGAGCAGTTCTTC. Encoded protein: CASKSLSSTSGNYNEQFF. This sequence joins TRBV7-9 and TRBJ2-1; 10 bases are shared with TRBD2. V was clipped by 7 bases and J by 3 bases; unmatched bases: 15. The CDR3 length is 18 residues. Germline V gives CDR1 SEHNR, CDR2 FQNEAQ (reference sequence). Supplemented by reference TRBV7-9 and TRBJ2-1, the full variable domain reads DTGVSQNPRHKITKRGQNVTFRCDPISEHNRLYWYRQTLGQGPEFLTYFQNEAQLEKSRLLSDRFSAERPKGSFSTLEIQRTEQGDSAMYLCASKSLSSTSGNYNEQFFGPGTRLTVL.

The rearrangement joins TRBV30 to TRBJ2-2; 10 bases map to TRBD1. Germline V gene sequence: CDR1 GTSNPN, CDR2 SVGIG (reference sequence). There are 19 residues in the CDR3. After removal of 2 bases from V and 7 bases from J, the junction contained 19 bases not matched to a gene. As DNA, the CDR3 is TGTGCCTGGAGTCTCCCGGGACAGGGGTACCAGTATTGGCACGGGGAGCTGTTTTTT. It codes for CAWSLPGQGYQYWHGELFF.